The present entry profiles one T cell receptor beta chain with its context. The data belong to a study of blood T cell repertoires in COVID-19. About the research overall: Acute-phase and convalescent COVID-19 samples originated in the United States, Italy and Spain.

Losses at the gene ends were 5 bases for V and 0 bases for J; bases not matched to a gene: 11. CDR1 is SGHVS and CDR2 is FNYEAQ in the germline V gene. The CDR3 has 18 amino acids. Original processing notes: Reference gene primer amplification gave nucleated cell count estimates. Using immunoSEQ multiplex PCR, the repertoire was profiled, and TCRdb retains in-frame clones only, with some absent. The V and J calls and the clone size are those of that table, but D and trimming were determined from the DNA. The sample lists 270,000 or so clones; 84% were seen once. The chain couples TRBV7-6 to TRBJ2-7; 12 bases map to TRBD2. The clonotype comes from a human donor in a cohort sampled during active COVID-19. The specimen was peripheral blood. CDR3 sequence: CASSPLPPTSGSSYEQYF. The CDR3 DNA is TGTGCCAGCAGCCCCTTACCCCCGACTAGCGGGAGCTCCTACGAGCAGTACTTC.